This entry is about one T cell receptor beta chain. What it recognizes is unknown. Only in-frame clones appear in the TCRdb table, and some are missing; sequencing was by immunoSEQ multiplex PCR. The sample carries tens of thousands of clones, roughly 93% recorded once. This sample is drawn from a study of cytomegalovirus exposure and HLA in healthy donors. Study observations and caveats: It was reportedly the case that the classifier diagnosed cytomegalovirus status with high specificity and sensitivity. Cytomegalovirus-associated status was assigned to about 170 TCR beta chains. Many donors shared some public TCRs, even though most TCR sequences were rare.

This CDR3 has 17 amino acids. The ends lost 5 bases at V and 8 bases at J; junction bases unmatched: 10. Germline V gives CDR1 SGHVS, CDR2 FNYEAQ. The receptor was isolated from a man between 18 and 35 years old in good health and CMV-seronegative. This sequence joins TRBV7-6 and TRBJ2-1; 15 bases are a match to TRBD2. Source material: PBMCs. The CDR3 loop reads CASSPWTSGRVRYEQFF. In DNA, the CDR3 is TGTGCCAGCAGCCCGTGGACTAGCGGGAGGGTCCGATATGAGCAGTTCTTC.